This T cell receptor beta chain was obtained from a study of T cell responses to AZD1222 COVID-19 vaccine. About the research overall: Second-dose recipients at about 4 or about 12 weeks were treated as one pooled group.

Study-level results: AZD1222 recipients seropositive at baseline numbered only five or six.

Comment on this clone: The target antigen is unknown.

Germline loops: CDR1 MNHEY, CDR2 SMNVEV (reference sequence). This CDR3 is built from 13 residues. The germline V and J ends were trimmed by 3 bases and 4 bases, with 9 bases remaining between them. Data came from immunoSEQ multiplex PCR; TCRdb stores just in-frame clones and leaves some out. The sample has about 140,000 clones, more than 85% seen once. This specimen was peripheral blood, taken on day 0 of AZD1222 vaccination. The chain is built from TRBV27 and TRBJ1-1, with unresolved D. This TCR was recovered from an adult in good health. The DNA for the CDR3 is TGTGCCAGCAGTTTGATTAGCGGCACTGAAGCTTTCTTT. Its translation is CASSLISGTEAFF.